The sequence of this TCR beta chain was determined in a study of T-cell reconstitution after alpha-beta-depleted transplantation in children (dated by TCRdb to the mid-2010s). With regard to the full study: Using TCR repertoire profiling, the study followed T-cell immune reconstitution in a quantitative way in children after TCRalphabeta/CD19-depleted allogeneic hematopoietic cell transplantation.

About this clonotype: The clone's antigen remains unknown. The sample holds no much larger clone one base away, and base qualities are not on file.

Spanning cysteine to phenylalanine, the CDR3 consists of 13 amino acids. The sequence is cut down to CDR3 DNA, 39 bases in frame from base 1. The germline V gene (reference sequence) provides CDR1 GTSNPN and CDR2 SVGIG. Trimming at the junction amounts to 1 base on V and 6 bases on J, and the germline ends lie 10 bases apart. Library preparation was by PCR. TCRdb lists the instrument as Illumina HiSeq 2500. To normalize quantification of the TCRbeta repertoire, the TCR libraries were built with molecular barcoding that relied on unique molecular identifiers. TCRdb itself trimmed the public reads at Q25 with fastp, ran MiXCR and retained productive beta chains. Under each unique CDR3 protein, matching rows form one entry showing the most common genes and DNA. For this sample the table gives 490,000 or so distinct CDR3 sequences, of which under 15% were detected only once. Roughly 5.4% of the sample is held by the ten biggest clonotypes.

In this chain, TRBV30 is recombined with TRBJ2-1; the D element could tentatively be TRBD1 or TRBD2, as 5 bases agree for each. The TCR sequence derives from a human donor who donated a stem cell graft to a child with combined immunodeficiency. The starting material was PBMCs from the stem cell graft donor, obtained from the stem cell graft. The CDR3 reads CAWSGDHFNEQFF. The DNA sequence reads TGTGCCTGGAGTGGGGACCACTTCAATGAGCAGTTCTTC.